Below, 17 T cell receptor beta chains from the same sample are listed, as sequenced in a study of blood T cell repertoires in COVID-19. Profiling relied on immunoSEQ multiplex PCR, and the TCRdb table lists in-frame clones only, not all of them. The sample has more than 50,000 clones, roughly 91% seen once. Sequencing used peripheral blood. All receptors come from a human donor in a cohort sampled during active COVID-19.

This clone is a singleton in its sample. V and J are TRBV2 and TRBJ2-5, with TRBD2 as a possible D gene (6 bases). The germline gives CDR1 SNHLY, CDR2 FYNNEI. The V and J ends lost 0 bases and 1 base respectively, with 12 bases between them. The CDR3 spans 16 residues. DNA for the CDR3: TGTGCCAGCAGTGAAGCACGGGAGCCCGCCCAAGAGACCCAGTACTTC. Translated: CASSEAREPAQETQYF. Full variable domain (rest looked up from reference TRBV2 and TRBJ2-5): EPEVTQTPSHQVTQMGQEVILRCVPISNHLYFYWYRQILGQKVEFLVSFYNNEISEKSEIFDDQFSVERPDGSNFTLKIRSTKLEDSAMYFCASSEAREPAQETQYFGPGTRLLVL.

V and J are TRBV5-6 and TRBJ2-3; no definite D call. CDR1 and CDR2 from the germline V gene are SGHDT and YYEEEE. The CDR3 is made up of 15 amino acids. V was cut by 2 bases and J by 4 bases, with 14 bases left in between. The CDR3: CASSFLDFGSDTQYF. In nucleotides, the CDR3 is TGTGCCAGCAGCTTCTTAGATTTCGGTTCAGATACGCAGTATTTT.

The chain employs TRBV24-1 and TRBJ2-1; TRBD1 agrees at 11 bases. The germline CDR1 and CDR2 sequences are KGHDR and SFDVKD. The ends lost 4 bases at V and 4 bases at J; junction bases unmatched: 5. CDR3 length: 16 residues. The CDR3 loop reads CATSDGQGASYNEQFF. CDR3 nucleotide sequence: TGTGCCACCAGTGACGGACAGGGGGCGTCTTACAATGAGCAGTTCTTC.

The V call is TRBV5-1, the J call TRBJ2-2, with 8 bases that match TRBD2. After removal of 5 bases from V and 7 bases from J, the junction contained 13 bases not matched to a gene. CDR3 length: 16 residues. Germline V CDR1 and CDR2: SGHRS, YFSETQ. The CDR3 bases are TGCGCCAGCAGTCAGCGGGAGAGCTTGTCGAGCGGGGAGCTGTTTTTT. This encodes CASSQRESLSSGELFF.

The rearrangement links TRBV19 to TRBJ2-7, with 8 positions matching TRBD1. V dropped 4 bases and J dropped 5; count of bases not matched to a gene: 16. There are 17 residues in the CDR3. CDR1 LNHDA and CDR2 SQIVND come from the germline V gene (reference sequence). The CDR3: CASSTSAGGRGLNEQYF. Written as DNA, the CDR3 is TGTGCCAGTAGTACCTCAGCTGGCGGCAGGGGGCTTAACGAGCAGTACTTC. Drawing the rest from reference TRBV19 and TRBJ2-7, the complete variable domain is DGGITQSPKYLFRKEGQNVTLSCEQNLNHDAMYWYRQDPGQGLRLIYYSQIVNDFQKGDIAEGYSVSREKKESFPLTVTSAQKNPTAFYLCASSTSAGGRGLNEQYFGPGTRLTVT.

The chain recombines TRBV18 with TRBJ2-7; 16 bases align to TRBD2. With V trimmed by 4 bases and J by 7 bases, 4 bases remained unmatched. The CDR3 runs 15 residues. Germline V gene lookup returns CDR1 KGHSH and CDR2 LQKENI. The CDR3 is CASSRGTSGRGEQYF. The DNA of the CDR3 is TGTGCCAGCTCACGGGGGACTAGCGGGAGGGGTGAGCAGTACTTC.

The CDR3 nucleotides are TGCAGTGCTCGGGACAGAGATACGCAGTATTTT. Its translation: CSARDRDTQYF. The V gene is TRBV20-1, the J gene TRBJ2-3; 7 positions agree with TRBD1. V was clipped by 5 bases and J by 5 bases; unmatched bases: 1. The CDR3 length is 11 residues. Germline V gene sequence: CDR1 DFQATT, CDR2 SNEGSKA (reference sequence).

V is TRBV28 and J is TRBJ2-7, with 7 nucleotides matching TRBD1. With 1 base clipped from V and 0 bases from J, the junction kept 6 bases outside the gene matches. This CDR3 spans 16 amino acids. Germline CDR1 MDHEN, CDR2 SYDVKM. The CDR3 sequence: CASSLSATGSSYEQYF. The CDR3 region has the DNA TGTGCCAGCAGTTTATCAGCGACAGGGAGCTCCTACGAGCAGTACTTC.

The V and J genes are TRBV7-9 and TRBJ2-1, with D maybe TRBD1 (6 bases). The V gene lost 5 bases and the J gene lost 0 bases, with 14 bases spanning the gap. There are 16 residues in the CDR3. Germline assignment: CDR1 SEHNR and CDR2 FQNEAQ (reference sequence). CDR3 region: CASSQGTSGSYNEQFF. The CDR3 DNA follows: TGTGCCAGCAGCCAGGGGACGTCGGGCTCCTACAATGAGCAGTTCTTC.

CDR3 in DNA: TGTGCCAGCAGCCCAGGGGAGACTGAAGCTTTCTTT. Amino acids: CASSPGETEAFF. The chain uses TRBV3-1 (or the pseudogene TRBV3-2) and TRBJ1-1; D possibly corresponds to TRBD1 (6 bases). Germline values: CDR1 LGHDT, CDR2 YNNKEL (reference sequence). The CDR3 length is 12 residues. The germline V and J ends were trimmed by 4 bases and 5 bases, with 8 bases remaining between them.

In nucleotides, the CDR3 is TGTGCCAGCAGCCCCGCCTCGGACTCTCAGTACTTC. This sequence encodes CASSPASDSQYF. The V call is TRBV3-1 (or the pseudogene TRBV3-2), the J call TRBJ2-5, with D maybe TRBD2 (5 bases). Germline assignment: CDR1 LGHDT and CDR2 YNNKEL (reference sequence). Trimming cost V 4 bases and J 11 bases, with 14 bases left between them. This CDR3 comprises 12 residues.

The DNA for the CDR3 is TGTGCCAGCAGCCATAGAAGCAGGGGATGGGATGAGCAGTTCTTC. Its translation: CASSHRSRGWDEQFF. The chain uses TRBV3-1 (or the pseudogene TRBV3-2) and TRBJ2-1, with D possibly TRBD1 on 6 matching bases. Trimming stripped 3 bases from V and 8 bases from J, with 17 bases between. Germline V gene data show CDR1 as LGHDT and CDR2 as YNNKEL (reference sequence). CDR3 length: 15 residues.

The chain couples TRBV2 to TRBJ2-3, with TRBD1 matching 12 bases. Germline V gives CDR1 SNHLY, CDR2 FYNNEI. The trim removed 5 bases at V and 6 bases at J, leaving 9 bases unmatched. The CDR3 is 16 residues long. The CDR3 reads CASSLPGQGATDTQYF. Here the CDR3 DNA reads TGTGCCAGCAGTCTTCCGGGACAGGGGGCTACTGATACGCAGTATTTT.

V gene TRBV28 combines with J gene TRBJ1-1, with TRBD1 matching over 8 bases. The CDR3 runs to 14 residues. After removal of 5 bases from V and 5 bases from J, the junction contained 7 bases not matched to a gene. Germline CDR1 and CDR2: MDHEN and SYDVKM. CDR3 in DNA: TGTGCCAGCAGTCTCGGACAGGGTGGAACTGAAGCTTTCTTT. Protein: CASSLGQGGTEAFF.

The chain uses TRBV15 and TRBJ2-7; tentative D call: TRBD1 (5 bases). Per germline, CDR1 LNHNV and CDR2 YYDKDF (reference sequence). The CDR3 sequence is 12 residues long. V lost 0 bases to trimming and J lost 6 bases, with 6 bases between them. CDR3 in amino acids: CATSRDRGEQYF. The DNA for the CDR3 is TGTGCCACCAGCAGAGATAGGGGCGAGCAGTACTTC. The full variable domain, its missing parts supplied by reference TRBV15 and TRBJ2-7, is DAMVIQNPRYQVTQFGKPVTLSCSQTLNHNVMYWYQQKSSQAPKLLFHYYDKDFNNEADTPDNFQSRRPNTSFCFLDIRSPGLGDTAMYLCATSRDRGEQYFGPGTRLTVT.

V is TRBV4-2 and J is TRBJ2-4; TRBD2 is a possible D gene (6 bases). CDR3 length: 13 residues. Trimming pared 3 bases from V and 8 bases from J, leaving 11 bases between. Germline CDR1 and CDR2: LGHNA and YNFKEQ. CDR3 nucleotide sequence: TGTGCCAGCAGCCATTTGGGGGAGGACATTCAGTACTTC. It specifies CASSHLGEDIQYF.

The chain recombines TRBV7-2 with TRBJ2-7, with 8 bases aligning to TRBD2. The V and J ends lost 6 bases and 6 bases, in that order; junction bases with no gene match: 13. This CDR3 contains 15 residues. Germline V gene sequence: CDR1 SGHTA, CDR2 FQGNSA. CDR3 DNA sequence: TGTGCCAGCAGTCTCCTAGCGGGCGTTTTCTCCGAGCAGTACTTC. Translation: CASSLLAGVFSEQYF.